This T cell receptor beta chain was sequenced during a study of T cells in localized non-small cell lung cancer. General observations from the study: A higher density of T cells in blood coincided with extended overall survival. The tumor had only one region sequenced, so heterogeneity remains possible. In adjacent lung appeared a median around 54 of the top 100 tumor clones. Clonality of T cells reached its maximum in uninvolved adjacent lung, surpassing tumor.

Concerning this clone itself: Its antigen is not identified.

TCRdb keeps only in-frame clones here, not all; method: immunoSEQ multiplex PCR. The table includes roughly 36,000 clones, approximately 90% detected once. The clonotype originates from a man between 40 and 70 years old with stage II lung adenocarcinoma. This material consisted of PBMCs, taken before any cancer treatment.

DNA of the CDR3: TGTGCCAGCAGCCTGGAGGATTTGGAGCAGTACTTC. This gives the protein CASSLEDLEQYF. This chain links TRBV28 with TRBJ2-7, with a possible D match to TRBD2 (5 bases). Deletions cut 6 bases from V and 7 bases from J, with 13 bases between. Germline assignment: CDR1 MDHEN and CDR2 SYDVKM. The CDR3 has 12 residues. The full variable domain, rest sourced from reference TRBV28 and TRBJ2-7, is DVKVTQSSRYLVKRTGEKVFLECVQDMDHENMFWYRQDPGLGLRLIYFSYDVKMKEKGDIPEGYSVSREKKERFSLILESASTNQTSMYLCASSLEDLEQYFGPGTRLTVT.